This entry lists 31 T cell receptor beta chains sequenced from one sample in a study. TCRdb itself ran the 5' RACE reads through MiXCR, one entry per CDR3 protein. The table lists about 41,000 distinct CDR3 sequences, around 30% of them singletons. Sequences were obtained from memory CD4+ T cells sorted from a lymph node. Subset meaning: memory CD4+ T cells, CD4+CD45RO+CD25-. The receptors originated from a female donor with breast cancer.

This clonotype was found a few times. The chain links TRBV4-3 to TRBJ2-1; 10 bases fit TRBD1. V lost 1 base and J lost 7; bases outside the gene matches: 10. CDR3 size: 17 residues. Per the germline V gene, CDR1 is LGHNA and CDR2 is YSLEER. In nucleotides, the CDR3 is TGCGCCAGCAGCCAAGTGCTCTTAGGACAGGGGGAGAATGAGCAGTTCTTC. Its protein is CASSQVLLGQGENEQFF.

This clonotype was counted only a few times. CDR3 region: CASSSTRLDTQYF. The CDR3, as DNA: TGTGCCAGCAGTTCTACCCGATTAGATACGCAGTATTTT. The chain combines TRBV6-5 with TRBJ2-3; D remains unclear. CDR3 size: 13 residues. Germline V gene data show CDR1 as MNHEY and CDR2 as SVGAGI. Deletions cut 4 bases from V and 5 bases from J, with 10 bases between.

This clonotype was observed a few times. CDR3 sequence (DNA): TGTGCCAGCAGCCTAGGGACGGGGGGTGGAAACACCATATATTTT. Residues: CASSLGTGGGNTIYF. The chain employs TRBV12-3 or TRBV12-4 and TRBJ1-3; maybe TRBD1 (5 bases). The CDR3 extends over 15 amino acids. V lost 6 bases, J lost 3 bases, and 15 bases lay in between.

The chain combines TRBV4-2 with TRBJ2-2; 8 bases fit TRBD2. Unmatched junction bases numbered 8, after V lost 0 bases and J lost 8 bases. CDR1 and CDR2 from the germline V gene are LGHNA and YNFKEQ. This CDR3 is 16 amino acids long. The CDR3 spells CASSQDPSGSFGELFF. CDR3 nucleotides: TGTGCCAGCAGCCAAGACCCAAGCGGGAGTTTTGGGGAGCTGTTTTTT.

This clonotype was counted between two and nine times. The chain recombines TRBV4-2 with TRBJ2-4; D is undetermined. CDR1 and CDR2 (germline): LGHNA, YNFKEQ. V was clipped by 1 base and J by 8 bases, with 9 bases between them. The CDR3 is 13 amino acids. CDR3 residues: CASSQGAQDIQYF. CDR3 DNA sequence: TGTGCCAGCAGCCAAGGAGCCCAGGACATTCAGTACTTC.

This chain connects TRBV19 to TRBJ2-1; TRBD1 is a possible D gene (5 bases). Germline assignment: CDR1 LNHDA and CDR2 SQIVND (reference sequence). V lost 7 bases to trimming and J lost 10 bases, with 11 bases between them. CDR3 length equals 11 residues. CDR3 sequence reads: CASTSKGEQFF. As DNA, the CDR3 is TGTGCCAGTACTTCTAAGGGGGAGCAGTTCTTC.

This clonotype was seen a few times. The genes are TRBV30 and TRBJ2-1; the match to TRBD2 covers 12 bases. This CDR3 has 17 amino acids. Trimming removed 1 base from V and 1 base from J; junction bases left unmatched: 5. Per the germline V gene, CDR1 is GTSNPN and CDR2 is SVGIG (reference sequence). CDR3 in amino acids: CAWSAGLAGLSYNEQFF. The CDR3 bases are TGTGCCTGGAGTGCAGGACTAGCGGGGTTGTCCTACAATGAGCAGTTCTTC.

V and J are TRBV20-1 and TRBJ2-5, with TRBD2 matching 7 bases. The V segment lost 5 bases and the J segment 3 bases; nucleotides outside the gene matches: 12. The CDR3 is 15 residues long. Germline-derived CDR1 and CDR2 are DFQATT and SNEGSKA (reference sequence). This CDR3 reads CSASPTGTKKETQYF. The DNA for the CDR3 is TGCAGTGCTTCACCCACCGGGACTAAGAAAGAGACCCAGTACTTC.

This clonotype has a handful of counts. The rearrangement joins TRBV7-3 to TRBJ2-3, with 11 bases identical to TRBD2. Trimming at V came to 5 bases and at J to 5 bases, leaving 12 bases not matched to a gene. The length of the CDR3 is 17 residues. Germline assignment: CDR1 SGHTA and CDR2 FQGTGA. The CDR3 spells CASSATPIAGGRDTQYF. In DNA form, the CDR3 reads TGTGCCAGCAGCGCCACACCTATAGCGGGGGGGCGAGATACGCAGTATTTT.

This clonotype has more than one count but fewer than ten. V usage is TRBV12-3 or TRBV12-4 and J usage is TRBJ1-2; 7 positions match TRBD1. This CDR3 has 13 residues. The trim removed 3 bases at V and 5 bases at J, leaving 3 bases unmatched. CDR3 region: CASSLGQLYGYTF. CDR3 DNA sequence: TGTGCCAGCAGTTTGGGACAGCTATATGGCTACACCTTC.

V and J are TRBV6-2 or TRBV6-3 and TRBJ2-5; TRBD2 matches 7 bases. Trimming cost V 6 bases and J 3 bases; bases outside gene matches: 7. This CDR3 spans 14 amino acids. The germline V gene has CDR1 MNHEY and CDR2 SVGEGT. The CDR3 bases are TGTGCCAGCAGGGACCTGGCGGGAGAAGAGACCCAGTACTTC. It encodes CASRDLAGEETQYF.

This clonotype was seen more than once but under ten times. Germline is not matched at one junction end, which may reflect a read error. The chain joins TRBV7-7 to TRBJ2-1; tentative D call: TRBD2 (6 bases). From germline, CDR1 is SSHAT and CDR2 FNYEAQ (reference sequence). The CDR3 runs to 16 residues. The CDR3 DNA follows: TGTGCTAGCAGCAAGGGGTTTGGCGGGGATAACAATGAGCAGTTCTTC. Its translation: CASSKGFGGDNNEQFF.

On this clonotype: In this CDR3 the conserved last residue, phenylalanine or tryptophan, is missing, so a read error is likely. This chain joins TRBV5-1 and TRBJ1-2, with 7 bases fitting TRBD1. V trimming: 0 bases; J trimming: 11 bases; junction bases outside the gene matches: 10. The CDR3 contains 14 residues. Looked up from germline, CDR1 is SGHRS and CDR2 is YFSETQ. CDR3 bases: TGCGCCAGCAGCTTGGACCCTCACAGGGGACGGTACACCATC. It encodes CASSLDPHRGRYTI.

The chain combines TRBV28 with TRBJ1-2; 7 bases line up with TRBD1. The CDR3 is made up of 13 amino acids. The trim removed 7 bases at V and 5 bases at J, leaving 7 bases unmatched. Looked up from germline, CDR1 is MDHEN and CDR2 is SYDVKM. CDR3 nucleotides: TGTGCCAGCACGACAGGGTCGATTTATGGCTACACCTTC. This sequence encodes CASTTGSIYGYTF.

The CDR3 region is CASSFQKWTGYGYTF. CDR3 bases: TGTGCCAGCAGCTTCCAAAAGTGGACAGGCTATGGCTACACCTTC. The chain couples TRBV6-2 or TRBV6-3 to TRBJ1-2; 7 bases fit TRBD1. The CDR3 is made up of 15 amino acids. V lost 6 bases and J lost 4; bases outside the gene matches: 11. From germline, CDR1 is MNHEY and CDR2 SVGEGT.

The chain couples TRBV5-1 to TRBJ1-1; weak D call: TRBD1 (5 bases). This CDR3 comprises 16 residues. The germline CDR1 and CDR2 sequences are SGHRS and YFSETQ. The V and J ends lost 4 bases and 0 bases respectively, with 16 bases between them. The CDR3: CASSGRGGTMNTEAFF. The CDR3 DNA sequence: TGCGCCAGCAGCGGTCGGGGGGGTACCATGAACACTGAAGCTTTCTTT.

CDR3 in amino acids: CATSGTTPGVDEQFF. CDR3 sequence (DNA): TGCGCCACCTCCGGGACTACACCAGGTGTAGATGAGCAGTTCTTC. The chain joins TRBV5-1 to TRBJ2-1; 7 bases agree with TRBD2. The ends lost 9 bases at V and 8 bases at J; junction bases unmatched: 17. Per germline, CDR1 SGHRS and CDR2 YFSETQ. This CDR3 contains 15 residues.

The CDR3 reads CSVTLGATEAFF. The CDR3 DNA follows: TGCAGCGTGACCTTGGGGGCTACTGAAGCTTTCTTT. The chain employs TRBV29-1 and TRBJ1-1, with D maybe TRBD1 (6 bases). This CDR3 has 12 residues. Germline-derived CDR1 and CDR2 are SQVTM and ANQGSEA. Trimming removed 6 bases at V and 5 bases at J, with 13 bases between.

The chain links TRBV27 to TRBJ2-4; D may correspond to TRBD1 or TRBD2 (5 bases each). The CDR3 loop spans 14 amino acids. Trimming shortened V by 4 bases and J by 8 bases, and 15 bases separated the two germline ends. Germline V gene data show CDR1 as MNHEY and CDR2 as SMNVEV (reference sequence). The CDR3 protein is CASSSSTGTDIQYF. CDR3 coding DNA: TGTGCCAGCAGTTCATCGACCGGGACCGACATTCAGTACTTC.

Ten or more counts support this clonotype. The chain links TRBV7-3 to TRBJ2-1; D call uncertain. Germline CDR1 is SGHTA and CDR2 is FQGTGA. Trimming pared 5 bases from V and 5 bases from J, leaving 10 bases between. The CDR3 spans 13 residues. The CDR3 DNA is TGTGCCAGCAGCCAGGAAAGGAACAATGAGCAGTTCTTC. Translating gives CASSQERNNEQFF. Full variable domain (rest looked up from reference TRBV7-3 and TRBJ2-1): GAGVSQTPSNKVTEKGKYVELRCDPISGHTALYWYRQSLGQGPEFLIYFQGTGAADDSGLPNDRFFAVRPEGSVSTLKIQRTERGDSAVYLCASSQERNNEQFFGPGTRLTVL.

On this clonotype: The germline gene is not matched at one end of the junction; a read error may be the cause. The J gene is TRBJ2-1, the V gene TRBV29-1; 10 nucleotides agree with TRBD1. CDR1 SQVTM and CDR2 ANQGSEA come from the germline V gene. The CDR3 has 16 amino acids. The CDR3 is CSVEGSGTGVYNKQFF. The CDR3 nucleotides are TGCAGCGTTGAAGGCTCCGGGACAGGGGTTTACAATAAGCAGTTCTTC.

V usage is TRBV20-1 and J usage is TRBJ1-3; D is unclear. The CDR3 has 14 amino acids. CDR1 DFQATT and CDR2 SNEGSKA come from the germline V gene (reference sequence). V was cut by 4 bases and J by 0 bases, with 10 bases left in between. CDR3 sequence: CSATSSGSGNTIYF. The CDR3 nucleotides are TGCAGTGCTACCTCCTCTGGCTCTGGAAACACCATATATTTT.

Here the CDR3 reads CSFGTPAGDGYTF. For the CDR3, the DNA is TGCAGCTTTGGTACTCCGGCGGGTGATGGCTACACCTTC. The genes are TRBV29-1 and TRBJ1-2; D ambiguous. The CDR3 sequence is 13 residues long. Trimming removed 8 bases from V and 6 bases from J, with 19 bases in between. The germline V gene encodes CDR1 SQVTM and CDR2 ANQGSEA.

The table lists this clonotype with many counts. This sequence joins TRBV12-3 or TRBV12-4 and TRBJ1-5, with 7 positions matching TRBD1. The ends lost 5 bases at V and 10 bases at J; junction bases unmatched: 14. The CDR3 covers 15 residues. In DNA, the CDR3 is TGTGCCAGCAGTAGAGGGGGCCGGCGGATGGAACCCCAGCATTTT. This translates into CASSRGGRRMEPQHF.

CDR3 DNA: TGCGCCAGCAGCATAGACAGGGGCTCCTACAATGAGCAGTTCTTC. Its translation is CASSIDRGSYNEQFF. V usage is TRBV5-1 and J usage is TRBJ2-1, with 8 nucleotides matching TRBD1. V shed 4 bases, J shed 0 bases, and the junction held 3 bases outside the gene matches. This CDR3 has 15 residues. Germline lookup yields CDR1 SGHRS and CDR2 YFSETQ.

This clonotype was observed a few times. This chain connects TRBV20-1 to TRBJ2-5; a possible D gene is TRBD2 (7 bases). Trimming removed 0 bases from V and 6 bases from J, with 20 bases in between. CDR1 and CDR2 from the germline V gene are DFQATT and SNEGSKA (reference sequence). The CDR3 is 16 amino acids. In DNA, the CDR3 is TGCAGTGCTAGAGACGGGGATCGGGGGGCCGGGAAGACCCAGTACTTC. This translates into CSARDGDRGAGKTQYF.

This clonotype was observed a handful of times. Here the CDR3 reads CASSFLADEQYF. CDR3 nucleotide sequence: TGTGCCAGCAGCTTCCTAGCGGACGAGCAGTACTTC. The chain employs TRBV7-9 and TRBJ2-7, with 7 nucleotides matching TRBD2. The CDR3 sequence is 12 residues long. After removal of 3 bases from V and 5 bases from J, the junction contained 1 base not matched to a gene. Germline lookup yields CDR1 SEHNR and CDR2 FQNEAQ (reference sequence).

The chain has TRBV5-4 and TRBJ1-2; 8 positions agree with TRBD1. J lost 7 bases, V lost 2 bases, and 10 bases had no gene match. This CDR3 has 15 residues. Germline CDR1 is SGHNT and CDR2 is YYREEE (reference sequence). The CDR3 DNA is TGTGCCAGCAGCTTAGACTGGGCAGGGGGCTCTGGCTACACCTTC. This gives the protein CASSLDWAGGSGYTF. Combining the CDR3 with reference TRBV5-4 and TRBJ1-2 gives the whole variable domain ETGVTQSPTHLIKTRGQQVTLRCSSQSGHNTVSWYQQALGQGPQFIFQYYREEENGRGNFPPRFSGLQFPNYSSELNVNALELDDSALYLCASSLDWAGGSGYTFGSGTRLTVV.

At least ten counts were recorded for this clonotype. The J gene is TRBJ2-7, the V gene TRBV6-2 or TRBV6-3; tentatively, D is TRBD1 (5 bases). The length of the CDR3 is 14 residues. Germline assignment: CDR1 MNHEY and CDR2 SVGEGT. V dropped 0 bases and J dropped 2 bases, with 8 bases sitting between them. DNA of the CDR3: TGTGCCAGCAGTTACTCGCCGGACACCTACGAGCAGTACTTC. The encoded protein is CASSYSPDTYEQYF.

This clonotype was detected only a few times. J is TRBJ1-2 and V is TRBV4-1; 10 bases align to TRBD1. With V trimmed by 1 base and J by 6 bases, 5 bases remained unmatched. The length of the CDR3 is 15 residues. Per germline, CDR1 MGHRA and CDR2 YSYEKL. This CDR3 is CASSQASGTGDGYTF. The CDR3 DNA reads as TGCGCCAGCAGCCAAGCGTCAGGGACAGGGGATGGCTACACCTTC.

This chain uses TRBV5-1 with TRBJ2-3, with 7 bases fitting TRBD1. There are 14 residues in the CDR3. Germline V gene lookup returns CDR1 SGHRS and CDR2 YFSETQ. Trimming removed 3 bases from V and 1 base from J; junction bases left unmatched: 2. The CDR3 region has the DNA TGCGCCAGCAGCTCGGGACAGCGCACAGATACGCAGTATTTT. Amino acids: CASSSGQRTDTQYF.